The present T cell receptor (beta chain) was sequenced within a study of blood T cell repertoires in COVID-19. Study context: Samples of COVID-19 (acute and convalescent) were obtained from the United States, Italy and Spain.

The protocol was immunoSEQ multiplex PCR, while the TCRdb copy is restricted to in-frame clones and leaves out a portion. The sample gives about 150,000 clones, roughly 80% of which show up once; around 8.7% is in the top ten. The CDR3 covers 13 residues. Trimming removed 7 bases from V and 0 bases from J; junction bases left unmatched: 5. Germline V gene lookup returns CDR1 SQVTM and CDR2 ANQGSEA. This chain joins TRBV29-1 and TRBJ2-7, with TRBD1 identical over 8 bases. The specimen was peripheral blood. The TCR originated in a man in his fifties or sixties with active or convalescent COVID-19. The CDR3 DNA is TGCAGCGCTAGGACAGGGCCCTCCTACGAGCAGTACTTC. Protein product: CSARTGPSYEQYF.